The 20 T cell receptor beta chains below were found in one sample sequenced in a study of T cell responses to AZD1222 COVID-19 vaccine. Libraries were prepared by immunoSEQ multiplex PCR; TCRdb keeps only in-frame clonotypes and omits some of them. The table includes about 130,000 clones, approximately 91% detected once. Material: peripheral blood, obtained 28 days after the second AZD1222 dose. Receptors were obtained from an adult who received the AZD1222 COVID-19 vaccine.

This clone was seen more than once but under ten times. This chain links TRBV30 with TRBJ2-1; the D is unclear. The CDR3 sequence is 12 residues long. From germline, CDR1 is GTSNPN and CDR2 SVGIG (reference sequence). The germline V and J ends were trimmed by 0 bases and 7 bases, with 7 bases remaining between them. The CDR3 sequence is CAWSVQPNEQFF. The CDR3 nucleotides read TGTGCCTGGAGTGTACAGCCTAATGAGCAGTTCTTC.

This clone has a single count. The genes are TRBV19 and TRBJ1-1; D not certain. The ends were cut back, 6 bases at V and 0 bases at J, with 8 bases in the middle. Germline V gene sequence: CDR1 LNHDA, CDR2 SQIVND (reference sequence). The CDR3 runs 13 residues. The CDR3 loop reads CASRMRMNTEAFF. DNA of the CDR3: TGTGCCAGTAGGATGCGGATGAACACTGAAGCTTTCTTT.

The chain uses TRBV7-9 and TRBJ2-5; a possible D gene is TRBD1 (5 bases). This CDR3 has 13 amino acids. The V end was cut by 4 bases, the J end by 7 bases, with 13 bases between. Per germline, CDR1 SEHNR and CDR2 FQNEAQ (reference sequence). DNA for the CDR3: TGTGCCAGCAGCTCCCAGGGCCCGGGGACCCAGTACTTC. It specifies CASSSQGPGTQYF. Complete variable domain (other parts from reference TRBV7-9 and TRBJ2-5): DTGVSQNPRHKITKRGQNVTFRCDPISEHNRLYWYRQTLGQGPEFLTYFQNEAQLEKSRLLSDRFSAERPKGSFSTLEIQRTEQGDSAMYLCASSSQGPGTQYFGPGTRLLVL.

This rearrangement joins TRBV2 to TRBJ1-3; no clear D. Trimming removed 6 bases from V and 0 bases from J, with 15 bases in between. Per the germline V gene, CDR1 is SNHLY and CDR2 is FYNNEI. The CDR3 is 16 residues long. For the CDR3, the DNA is TGTGCCAGCAGGTCCTCCAGGAGTACCTCTGGAAACACCATATATTTT. Protein sequence: CASRSSRSTSGNTIYF.

This clone was observed a handful of times. V usage is TRBV7-9 and J usage is TRBJ1-1, with 11 nucleotides matching TRBD1. Per the germline V gene, CDR1 is SEHNR and CDR2 is FQNEAQ (reference sequence). CDR3 length equals 16 residues. V trimming: 1 base; J trimming: 6 bases; junction bases outside the gene matches: 7. The CDR3 nucleotides read TGTGCCAGCAGCTTAGGGACAGGGGGCGCGTACGCTGAAGCTTTCTTT. Protein: CASSLGTGGAYAEAFF.

The chain joins TRBV19 to TRBJ1-4; D is undetermined. With 7 bases removed from V and 2 bases from J, the gap between germline ends came to 14 bases. Germline V gene data show CDR1 as LNHDA and CDR2 as SQIVND (reference sequence). The CDR3 has 15 amino acids. The CDR3 DNA is TGTGCCAGTACGAAGAAAAGGGCGACTAATGAAAAACTGTTTTTT. Its protein product is CASTKKRATNEKLFF.

The chain combines TRBV30 with TRBJ1-2; D is undetermined. With 4 bases removed from V and 5 bases from J, the gap between germline ends came to 14 bases. The germline V gene has CDR1 GTSNPN and CDR2 SVGIG (reference sequence). There are 13 residues in the CDR3. This CDR3 is CAWIPQPVYGYTF. Written as DNA, the CDR3 is TGTGCCTGGATTCCGCAGCCAGTATATGGCTACACCTTC. The full variable domain, in which reference TRBV30 and TRBJ1-2 provide the parts outside the CDR3, is SQTIHQWPATLVQPVGSPLSLECTVEGTSNPNLYWYRQAAGRGLQLLFYSVGIGQISSEVPQNLSASRPQDRQFILSSKKLLLSDSGFYLCAWIPQPVYGYTFGSGTRLTVV.

This chain connects TRBV5-1 to TRBJ1-1; unclear D gene. V gave up 3 bases and J gave up 0 bases, with 9 bases separating them. The germline V gene encodes CDR1 SGHRS and CDR2 YFSETQ. This CDR3 contains 14 residues. The CDR3 bases are TGCGCCAGCAGCTCAACGGGGATGAACACTGAAGCTTTCTTT. The encoded protein is CASSSTGMNTEAFF.

V and J are TRBV12-3 or TRBV12-4 and TRBJ2-7, with 7 bases identical to TRBD1. The CDR3 consists of 12 residues. The trim removed 5 bases at V and 6 bases at J, leaving 4 bases unmatched. CDR3 residues: CASSKSGGEQYF. DNA of the CDR3: TGTGCCAGCAGTAAGTCAGGGGGCGAGCAGTACTTC.

J is TRBJ1-4 and V is TRBV6-5, with D tentatively TRBD1 (6 bases). Germline V gene lookup returns CDR1 MNHEY and CDR2 SVGAGI. The CDR3 sequence is 14 residues long. Trimming pared 7 bases from V and 4 bases from J, leaving 13 bases between. The CDR3: CASTRQGHNEKLFF. The CDR3 bases are TGTGCCAGCACAAGGCAGGGACATAATGAAAAACTGTTTTTT.

The gene calls are TRBV12-3 or TRBV12-4 and TRBJ1-1, with D unresolved. Trimming took off 6 bases at V and 4 bases at J, with 9 bases between the two ends. The length of the CDR3 is 12 residues. In DNA form, the CDR3 reads TGTGCCAGCAGGGTACTAAGCACTGAAGCTTTCTTT. This translates into CASRVLSTEAFF.

The chain combines TRBV19 with TRBJ1-1; 10 bases line up with TRBD1. V lost 3 bases to trimming and J lost 5 bases; unmatched junction nucleotides: 3. The CDR3 covers 14 residues. CDR1 is LNHDA, CDR2 SQIVND, per germline (reference sequence). The CDR3 loop reads CASSMTGGATEAFF. DNA for the CDR3: TGTGCCAGTAGTATGACAGGGGGCGCGACTGAAGCTTTCTTT.

Only one count was recorded for this clone. The chain employs TRBV5-6 and TRBJ1-2, with 12 bases lining up with TRBD1. Germline CDR1 and CDR2: SGHDT and YYEEEE. The V gene end was trimmed by 4 bases and the J gene end by 5 bases; junction bases not matched to a gene: 12. This CDR3 has 17 amino acids. CDR3 DNA sequence: TGTGCCAGCAGCAGCCGGGACAGGGGGCTGGGAAGATATGGCTACACCTTC. Its translation is CASSSRDRGLGRYGYTF.

This rearrangement joins TRBV12-3 or TRBV12-4 to TRBJ2-2; D call uncertain. V lost 2 bases to trimming and J lost 7 bases, with 8 bases between them. CDR3 size: 13 residues. The CDR3 reads CASSLTSGGELFF. CDR3 bases: TGTGCCAGCAGTTTAACGTCCGGCGGGGAGCTGTTTTTT.

V usage is TRBV5-1 and J usage is TRBJ1-2; D possibly corresponds to TRBD1 (6 bases). CDR1 is SGHRS, CDR2 YFSETQ, per germline. The V end was cut by 3 bases, the J end by 5 bases, with 29 bases between. The CDR3 covers 19 residues. The DNA of the CDR3 is TGCGCCAGCAGCTCCTCTCCGGGGGTGCGCGGACAGCTGGAATATGGCTACACCTTC. This encodes CASSSSPGVRGQLEYGYTF.

This chain connects TRBV27 to TRBJ1-5, with TRBD1 matching 7 bases. The CDR3 loop spans 15 amino acids. Germline V lookup: CDR1 MNHEY, CDR2 SMNVEV (reference sequence). V lost 5 bases to trimming and J lost 3 bases; unmatched junction nucleotides: 7. Here the CDR3 DNA reads TGTGCCAGCAGTCCGTCGACAGGGCTCAATCAGCCCCAGCATTTT. As protein: CASSPSTGLNQPQHF.

This rearrangement joins TRBV2 to TRBJ1-6, with D unresolved. Germline V gene sequence: CDR1 SNHLY, CDR2 FYNNEI. V gave up 11 bases and J gave up 7 bases, with 15 bases separating them. This CDR3 comprises 13 residues. The CDR3 DNA is TGTGCCGGGTGGCGTGAGAAGAATTCACCCCTCCACTTT. As protein: CAGWREKNSPLHF.

The chain joins TRBV27 to TRBJ2-1, with D hard to call. V was pared by 3 bases and J by 4 bases, with 13 bases between. This CDR3 is 15 amino acids long. Germline assignment: CDR1 MNHEY and CDR2 SMNVEV (reference sequence). CDR3 nucleotides: TGTGCCAGCAGTTTCTGGGGAAGAGAATACAATGAGCAGTTCTTC. It codes for CASSFWGREYNEQFF.

This chain connects TRBV7-2 to TRBJ2-1, with 10 bases matching TRBD2. This CDR3 contains 15 residues. The V gene end was trimmed by 4 bases and the J gene end by 4 bases; junction bases not matched to a gene: 4. Germline CDR1 SGHTA, CDR2 FQGNSA. CDR3 nucleotides: TGTGCCAGCAGCTATCTAGCGGGAGCTTACAATGAGCAGTTCTTC. It translates to CASSYLAGAYNEQFF.

This chain links TRBV3-1 (or the pseudogene TRBV3-2) with TRBJ1-2; 10 nucleotides match TRBD1. The V and J ends lost 0 bases and 8 bases, in that order; junction bases with no gene match: 9. The CDR3 length is 16 residues. CDR1 and CDR2 from the germline V gene are LGHDT and YNNKEL (reference sequence). The CDR3 is CASSQDDRQGAGGYTF. CDR3 nucleotides: TGTGCCAGCAGCCAAGATGACCGACAGGGGGCGGGAGGCTACACCTTC.